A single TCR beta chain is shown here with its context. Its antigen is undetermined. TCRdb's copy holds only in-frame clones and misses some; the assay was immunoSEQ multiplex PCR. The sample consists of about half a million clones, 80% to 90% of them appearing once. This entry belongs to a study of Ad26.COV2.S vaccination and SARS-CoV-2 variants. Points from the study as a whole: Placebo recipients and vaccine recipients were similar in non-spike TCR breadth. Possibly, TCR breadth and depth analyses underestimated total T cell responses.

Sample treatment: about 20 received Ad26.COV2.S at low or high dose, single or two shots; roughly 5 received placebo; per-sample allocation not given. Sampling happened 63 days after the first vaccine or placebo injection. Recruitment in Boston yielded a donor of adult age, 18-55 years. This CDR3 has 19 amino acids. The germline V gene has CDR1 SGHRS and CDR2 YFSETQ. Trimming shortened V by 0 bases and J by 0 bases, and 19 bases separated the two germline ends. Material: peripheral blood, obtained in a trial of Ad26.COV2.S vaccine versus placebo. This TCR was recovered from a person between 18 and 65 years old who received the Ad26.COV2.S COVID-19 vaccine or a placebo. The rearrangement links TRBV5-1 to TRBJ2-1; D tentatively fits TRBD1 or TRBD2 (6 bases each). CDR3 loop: CASSLGLGGTLSSYNEQFF. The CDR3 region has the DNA TGCGCCAGCAGCTTGGGTTTAGGGGGGACACTTAGCTCCTACAATGAGCAGTTCTTC.